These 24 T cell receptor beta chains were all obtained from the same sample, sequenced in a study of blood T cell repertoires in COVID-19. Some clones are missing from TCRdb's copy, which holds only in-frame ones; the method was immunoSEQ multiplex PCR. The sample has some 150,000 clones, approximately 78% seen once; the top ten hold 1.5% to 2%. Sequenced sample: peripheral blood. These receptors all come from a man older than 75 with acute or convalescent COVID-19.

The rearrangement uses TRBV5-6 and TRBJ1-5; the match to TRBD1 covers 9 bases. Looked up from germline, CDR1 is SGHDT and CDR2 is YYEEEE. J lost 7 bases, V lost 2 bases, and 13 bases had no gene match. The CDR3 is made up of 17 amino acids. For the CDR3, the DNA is TGTGCCAGCAGCTTCACAGGGGGCTTTGATTCTTTCCAGCCCCAGCATTTT. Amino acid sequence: CASSFTGGFDSFQPQHF. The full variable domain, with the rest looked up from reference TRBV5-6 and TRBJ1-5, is DAGVTQSPTHLIKTRGQQVTLRCSPKSGHDTVSWYQQALGQGPQFIFQYYEEEERQRGNFPDRFSGHQFPNYSSELNVNALLLGDSALYLCASSFTGGFDSFQPQHFGDGTRLSIL.

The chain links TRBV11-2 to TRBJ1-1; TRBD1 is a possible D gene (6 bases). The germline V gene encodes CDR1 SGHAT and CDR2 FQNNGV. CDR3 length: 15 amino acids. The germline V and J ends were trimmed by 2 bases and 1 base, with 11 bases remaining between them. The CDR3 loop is CASSLNMGQNTEAFF. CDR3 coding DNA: TGTGCCAGCAGCTTAAATATGGGACAGAACACTGAAGCTTTCTTT.

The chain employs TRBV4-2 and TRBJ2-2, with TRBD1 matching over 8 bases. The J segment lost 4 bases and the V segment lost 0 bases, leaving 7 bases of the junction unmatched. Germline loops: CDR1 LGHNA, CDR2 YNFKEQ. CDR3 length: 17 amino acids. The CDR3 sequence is CASSQDLGQGPTGELFF. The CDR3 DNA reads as TGTGCCAGCAGCCAAGATCTCGGACAGGGACCCACCGGGGAGCTGTTTTTT.

DNA of the CDR3: TGTGCCATCAGTGAGCAGCAGGGGGCTGGATCTGGGGCCAACGTCCTGACTTTC. It yields the protein CAISEQQGAGSGANVLTF. This chain joins TRBV10-3 and TRBJ2-6; TRBD1 agrees at 8 bases. CDR3 length equals 18 residues. The trim removed 2 bases at V and 1 base at J, leaving 7 bases unmatched. Germline CDR1 ENHRY, CDR2 SYGVKD.

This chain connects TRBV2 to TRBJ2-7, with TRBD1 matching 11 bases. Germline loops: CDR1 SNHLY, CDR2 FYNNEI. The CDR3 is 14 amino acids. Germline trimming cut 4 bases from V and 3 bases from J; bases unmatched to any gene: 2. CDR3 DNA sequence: TGTGCCAGCAGTGCCGGGACAGGGGGCTACGAGCAGTACGTC. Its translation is CASSAGTGGYEQYV.

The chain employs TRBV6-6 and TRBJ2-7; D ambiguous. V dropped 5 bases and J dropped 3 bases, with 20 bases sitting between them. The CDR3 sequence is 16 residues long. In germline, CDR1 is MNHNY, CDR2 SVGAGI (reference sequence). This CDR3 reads CASSGSIGDIYYEQYV. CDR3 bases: TGTGCCAGCAGTGGATCTATCGGTGACATTTACTACGAGCAGTACGTC.

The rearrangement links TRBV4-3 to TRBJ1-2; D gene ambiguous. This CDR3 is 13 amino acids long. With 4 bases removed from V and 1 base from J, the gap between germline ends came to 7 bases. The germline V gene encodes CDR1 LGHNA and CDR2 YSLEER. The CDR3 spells CASSPQVNYGYTF. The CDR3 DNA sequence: TGCGCCAGCAGCCCGCAGGTTAACTATGGCTACACCTTC.

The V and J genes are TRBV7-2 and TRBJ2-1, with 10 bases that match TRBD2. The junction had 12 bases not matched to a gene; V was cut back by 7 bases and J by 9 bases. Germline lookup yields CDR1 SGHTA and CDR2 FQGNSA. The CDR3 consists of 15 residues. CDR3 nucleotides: TGTGCCAGCACCCCCGTGGCTAGCGGGGGTGGTGAGCAGTTCTTC. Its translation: CASTPVASGGGEQFF.

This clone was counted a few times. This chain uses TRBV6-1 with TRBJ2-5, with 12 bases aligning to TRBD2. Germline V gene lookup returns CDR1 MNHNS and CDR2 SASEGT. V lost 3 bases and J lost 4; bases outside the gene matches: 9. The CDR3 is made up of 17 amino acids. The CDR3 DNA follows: TGTGCCAGCAGTGACCTAGCGGGGGGGCTTGTCAGAGAGACCCAGTACTTC. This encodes CASSDLAGGLVRETQYF.

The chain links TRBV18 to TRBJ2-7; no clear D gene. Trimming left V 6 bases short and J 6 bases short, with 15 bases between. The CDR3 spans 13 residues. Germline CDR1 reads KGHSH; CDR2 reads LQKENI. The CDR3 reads CASSSTGGSEQYF. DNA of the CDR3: TGTGCCAGCTCGTCCACGGGTGGCAGCGAGCAGTACTTC.

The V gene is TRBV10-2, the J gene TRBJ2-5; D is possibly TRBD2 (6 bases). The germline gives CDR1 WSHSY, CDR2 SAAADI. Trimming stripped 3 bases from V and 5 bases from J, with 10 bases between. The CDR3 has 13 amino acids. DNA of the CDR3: TGCGCCAGCAGTGAAGCGGGTGAGGAGACCCAGTACTTC. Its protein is CASSEAGEETQYF.

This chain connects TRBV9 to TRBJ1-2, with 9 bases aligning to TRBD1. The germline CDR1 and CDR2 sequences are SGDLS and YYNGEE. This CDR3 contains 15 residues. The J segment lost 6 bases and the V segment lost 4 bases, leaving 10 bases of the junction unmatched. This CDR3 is CASSPLGQGLNGYTF. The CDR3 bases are TGTGCCAGCAGCCCCCTGGGACAGGGCTTGAATGGCTACACCTTC.

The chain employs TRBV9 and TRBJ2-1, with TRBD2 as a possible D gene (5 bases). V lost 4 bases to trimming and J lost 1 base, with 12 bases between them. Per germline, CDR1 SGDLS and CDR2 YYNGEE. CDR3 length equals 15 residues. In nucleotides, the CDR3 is TGTGCCAGCAGCCCCGAGGGCGAGTCCTACAATGAGCAGTTCTTC. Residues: CASSPEGESYNEQFF.

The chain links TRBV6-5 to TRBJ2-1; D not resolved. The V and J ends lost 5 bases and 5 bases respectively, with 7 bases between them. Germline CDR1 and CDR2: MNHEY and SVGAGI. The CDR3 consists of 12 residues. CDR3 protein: CASSPSDNEQFF. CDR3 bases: TGTGCCAGCAGTCCGAGCGACAATGAGCAGTTCTTC.

The CDR3 DNA reads as TGCGCCAGCAGCCCTAGCAGCGGTAACAATGAGCAGTTCTTC. Residues: CASSPSSGNNEQFF. This chain joins TRBV5-1 and TRBJ2-1, with a possible D match to TRBD2 (5 bases). This CDR3 comprises 14 residues. V was clipped by 4 bases and J by 5 bases, with 13 bases between them. Germline V gives CDR1 SGHRS, CDR2 YFSETQ.

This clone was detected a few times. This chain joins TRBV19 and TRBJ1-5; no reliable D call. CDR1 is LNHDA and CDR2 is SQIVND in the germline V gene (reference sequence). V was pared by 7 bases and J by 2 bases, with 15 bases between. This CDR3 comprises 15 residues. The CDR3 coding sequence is TGTGCCAGTACCCCTCGAGGGATCGGCAATCAGCCCCAGCATTTT. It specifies CASTPRGIGNQPQHF.

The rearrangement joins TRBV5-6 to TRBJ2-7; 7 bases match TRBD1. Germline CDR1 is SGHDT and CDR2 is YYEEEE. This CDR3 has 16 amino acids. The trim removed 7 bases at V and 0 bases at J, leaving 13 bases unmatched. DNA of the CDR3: TGTGCCAGCGGCAAATCCGGGACAGTGAGCTCCTACGAGCAGTACGTC. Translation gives CASGKSGTVSSYEQYV.

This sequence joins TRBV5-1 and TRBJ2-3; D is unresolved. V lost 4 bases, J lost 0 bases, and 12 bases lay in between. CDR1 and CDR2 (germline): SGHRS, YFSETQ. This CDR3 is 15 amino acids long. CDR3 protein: CASSRLESSTDTQYF. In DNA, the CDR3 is TGCGCCAGCAGCCGTTTAGAATCTAGCACAGATACGCAGTATTTT.

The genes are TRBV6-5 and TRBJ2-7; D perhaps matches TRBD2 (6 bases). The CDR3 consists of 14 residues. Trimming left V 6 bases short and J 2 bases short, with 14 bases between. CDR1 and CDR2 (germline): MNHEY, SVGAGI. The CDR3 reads CASRDYLDPYEQYF. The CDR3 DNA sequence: TGTGCCAGCAGGGACTACCTAGACCCCTACGAGCAGTACTTC.

This CDR3 is CASSAVSGGATNTGELFF. DNA of the CDR3: TGTGCCAGCAGCGCCGTTAGCGGGGGGGCTACAAACACCGGGGAGCTGTTTTTT. The chain has TRBV5-4 and TRBJ2-2; 11 bases fit TRBD2. The CDR3 sequence is 18 residues long. V was pared by 4 bases and J by 2 bases, with 10 bases of the junction left unmatched. CDR1 is SGHNT, CDR2 YYREEE, per germline (reference sequence). The variable domain in full, completed from reference TRBV5-4 and TRBJ2-2, reads ETGVTQSPTHLIKTRGQQVTLRCSSQSGHNTVSWYQQALGQGPQFIFQYYREEENGRGNFPPRFSGLQFPNYSSELNVNALELDDSALYLCASSAVSGGATNTGELFFGEGSRLTVL.

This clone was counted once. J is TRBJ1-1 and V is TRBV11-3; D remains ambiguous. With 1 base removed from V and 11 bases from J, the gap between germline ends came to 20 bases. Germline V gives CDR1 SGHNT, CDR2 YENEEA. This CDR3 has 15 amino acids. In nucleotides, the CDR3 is TGTGCCAGCAGCTTAGGGGTAACGGCTGAACGGAGTGCTTTCTTT. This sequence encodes CASSLGVTAERSAFF.

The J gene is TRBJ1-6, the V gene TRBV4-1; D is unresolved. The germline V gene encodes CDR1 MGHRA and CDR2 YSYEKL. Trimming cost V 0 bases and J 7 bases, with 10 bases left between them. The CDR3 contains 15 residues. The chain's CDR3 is CASSQDFGGNSPLHF. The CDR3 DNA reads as TGCGCCAGCAGCCAAGATTTCGGAGGCAATTCACCCCTCCACTTT.

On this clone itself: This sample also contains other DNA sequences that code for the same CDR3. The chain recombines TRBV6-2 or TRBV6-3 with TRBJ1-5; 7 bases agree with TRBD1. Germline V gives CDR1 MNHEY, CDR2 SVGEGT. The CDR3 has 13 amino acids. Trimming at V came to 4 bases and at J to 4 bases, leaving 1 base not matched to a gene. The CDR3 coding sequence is TGTGCCAGCAGTTGGACAGGAAATCAGCCCCAGCATTTT. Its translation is CASSWTGNQPQHF.

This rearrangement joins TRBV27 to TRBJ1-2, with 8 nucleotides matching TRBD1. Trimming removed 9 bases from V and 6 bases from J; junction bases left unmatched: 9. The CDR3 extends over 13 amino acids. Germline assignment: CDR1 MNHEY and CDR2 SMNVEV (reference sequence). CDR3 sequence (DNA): TGTGCCAGTAAACCGACAGGGGTCGATGGCTACACCTTC. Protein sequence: CASKPTGVDGYTF.